Listed here are 8 T cell receptor beta chains from one sample, sequenced in a study of regulatory T cells in long-lasting Graves disease. Time point specified: persistent/refractory GD, antithyroid drugs over 5 years with positive TRAb. The authors made the TCR library using RNA they extracted from PBMCs. CDR3-region Arm-PCR and iRepertoire HTBI primers produced the TCR beta libraries. MiXCR was run by TCRdb on the multiplex PCR reads, yielding one entry per CDR3 protein. The table has approximately 360,000 distinct CDR3 sequences, approximately 25% seen once. The sequencing here drew on peripheral blood mononuclear cells (PBMCs), taken when the disease was refractory, from a patient treated with antithyroid drugs. These receptors were taken from a middle-aged woman with Graves disease.

This clonotype was picked up many times. This CDR3 is CASSDQGVDTEAFF. In nucleotides, the CDR3 is TGTGCCAGCAGTGATCAGGGTGTGGACACTGAAGCTTTCTTT. The chain has TRBV2 and TRBJ1-1; D is perhaps TRBD1 (5 bases). Trimming removed 3 bases at V and 3 bases at J, with 11 bases between. Germline values: CDR1 SNHLY, CDR2 FYNNEI. This CDR3 contains 14 residues.

CDR3 coding DNA: TGCAGTGCTAGAGATTGGGACAGCTTCTCTGGAAACACCATATATTTT. Translating it yields CSARDWDSFSGNTIYF. The chain joins TRBV20-1 to TRBJ1-3, with TRBD1 matching over 7 bases. V lost 0 bases, J lost 0 bases, and 5 bases stayed unmatched. CDR3 length: 16 amino acids. Germline values: CDR1 DFQATT, CDR2 SNEGSKA (reference sequence).

This clonotype appeared a single time. The chain is built from TRBV11-2 and TRBJ2-1, with D possibly matching TRBD1 (6 bases). With 0 bases removed from V and 5 bases from J, the gap between germline ends came to 20 bases. Germline V gene lookup returns CDR1 SGHAT and CDR2 FQNNGV. The CDR3 is 18 amino acids. The CDR3 is CASSLEGGRAFGDNEQFF. The CDR3 bases are TGTGCCAGCAGCTTAGAAGGGGGTCGAGCCTTCGGGGACAATGAGCAGTTCTTC.

To note about this clonotype: This clone may be a read error of a much larger clone one base away. The chain combines TRBV27 with TRBJ2-5, with 7 bases aligning to TRBD1. The trim removed 8 bases at V and 2 bases at J, leaving 5 bases unmatched. The CDR3 loop spans 13 amino acids. Germline V CDR1 and CDR2: MNHEY, SMNVEV (reference sequence). CDR3 nucleotide sequence: TGTGCCAGCGAAGGACAGGCTCAAGAGACCCAGTACTTC. Translating gives CASEGQAQETQYF.

In its sample, this clonotype was seen many times. The V call is TRBV28, the J call TRBJ1-2, with 8 bases lining up with TRBD1. This CDR3 spans 19 amino acids. CDR1 is MDHEN and CDR2 is SYDVKM in the germline V gene. V dropped 7 bases and J dropped 4; count of bases not matched to a gene: 23. CDR3 sequence: CASTGRAGQDPFNAYGYTF. CDR3 nucleotides: TGTGCCAGCACCGGGAGGGCGGGACAGGACCCCTTCAACGCCTATGGCTACACCTTC.

This chain uses TRBV4-1 with TRBJ2-7, with D uncertain. The CDR3 consists of 15 residues. The germline V gene has CDR1 MGHRA and CDR2 YSYEKL. V was trimmed by 2 bases and J by 2 bases, leaving 13 bases between them. Written as DNA, the CDR3 is TGCGCCAGCAGCCAATCCCGGACGGAGACCTACGAGCAGTACTTC. Encoded protein: CASSQSRTETYEQYF.

There are a few counts of this clonotype. The rearrangement links TRBV10-1 to TRBJ2-7, with 8 bases lining up with TRBD2. Looked up from germline, CDR1 is WNHNN and CDR2 is SYGVQD (reference sequence). This CDR3 comprises 16 residues. The V and J ends lost 2 bases and 3 bases, in that order; junction bases with no gene match: 9. The CDR3 loop is CASSEMERGRDYEQYF. The CDR3 bases are TGCGCCAGCAGTGAGATGGAGCGGGGGAGAGACTACGAGCAGTACTTC.

The rearrangement joins TRBV19 to TRBJ2-7; 10 nucleotides line up with TRBD1. Unmatched junction bases numbered 5, after V lost 3 bases and J lost 3 bases. Germline CDR1 is LNHDA and CDR2 is SQIVND (reference sequence). This CDR3 spans 15 amino acids. The CDR3 sequence: CASSILGQGDYEQYF. CDR3 sequence (DNA): TGTGCCAGTAGTATTTTAGGACAGGGGGACTACGAGCAGTACTTC.